This T cell receptor beta chain is drawn from a study of T-cell reconstitution after alpha-beta-depleted transplantation in children. Many counts were recorded for this clonotype. The TCRbeta library incorporated unique molecular identifiers. TCRdb fed the PCR reads into MiXCR, producing one record per CDR3 protein. Found here are fewer than 550,000 distinct CDR3 sequences, 11% of them singletons; the top ten hold 4.5% to 6.5%. The sample in question was PBMCs from the stem cell graft donor, obtained from the stem cell graft. This sequence was found in a human donor who donated a stem cell graft to a child with acute myeloid leukemia.

CDR3 DNA sequence: TGTGCCAGCAGCTTAGCGTTGCCGCCCTACGAGCAGTACTTC. Its translation: CASSLALPPYEQYF. This chain links TRBV7-2 with TRBJ2-7; no firm D call. With 0 bases removed from V and 2 bases from J, the gap between germline ends came to 8 bases. CDR3 length: 14 residues. The V gene's germline CDR1 is SGHTA and CDR2 FQGNSA.